This T cell receptor beta chain was recovered during a study of cytomegalovirus exposure and HLA in healthy donors. A remark on this clone: Its antigen is still unknown.

PCR was performed using 60 Vbeta and 13 Jbeta primers. Assay: immunoSEQ multiplex PCR; the TCRdb copy retains only in-frame clones and omits some. This sample has about 82,000 clones; approximately 74% occur once, and the top ten carry about 6%. Study results and limitations: It was reported that TCR beta sequences correctly inferred the HLA-A and HLA-B alleles for most subjects.

The germline CDR1 and CDR2 sequences are GTSNPN and SVGIG (reference sequence). The CDR3 loop spans 13 amino acids. The ends were cut back, 1 base at V and 8 bases at J, with 11 bases in the middle. The chain recombines TRBV30 with TRBJ2-2, with no clear D. The sample consisted of PBMCs. This TCR derives from a woman between 50 and 59 years old in good health and CMV-seropositive. The CDR3 sequence: CAWSATMRGELFF. CDR3 nucleotides: TGTGCCTGGAGTGCGACCATGAGGGGGGAGCTGTTTTTT.